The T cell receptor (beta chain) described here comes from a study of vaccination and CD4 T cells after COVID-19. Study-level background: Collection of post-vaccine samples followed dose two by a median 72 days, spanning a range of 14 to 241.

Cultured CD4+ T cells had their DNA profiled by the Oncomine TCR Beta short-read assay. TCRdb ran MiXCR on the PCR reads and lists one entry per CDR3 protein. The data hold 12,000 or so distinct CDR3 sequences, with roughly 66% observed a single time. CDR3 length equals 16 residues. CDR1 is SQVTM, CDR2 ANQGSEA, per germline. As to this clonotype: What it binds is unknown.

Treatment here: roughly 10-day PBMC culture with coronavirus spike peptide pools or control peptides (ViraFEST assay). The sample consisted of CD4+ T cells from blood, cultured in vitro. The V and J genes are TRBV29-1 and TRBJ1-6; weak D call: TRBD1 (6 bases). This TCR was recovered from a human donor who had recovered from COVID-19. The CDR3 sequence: CTYSTDSLSYNSPLHF. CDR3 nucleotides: TGCACATATTCTACGGACAGCCTCTCCTATAATTCACCCCTCCACTTT.